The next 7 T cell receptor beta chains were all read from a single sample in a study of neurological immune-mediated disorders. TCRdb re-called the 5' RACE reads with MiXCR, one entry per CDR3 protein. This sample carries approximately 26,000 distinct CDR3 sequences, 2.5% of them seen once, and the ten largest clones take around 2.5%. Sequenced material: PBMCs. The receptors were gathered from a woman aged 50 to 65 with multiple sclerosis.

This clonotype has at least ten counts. The CDR3 sequence: CASSLDLVRDEQFF. For the CDR3, the DNA is TGTGCCAGCAGCTTAGACCTTGTAAGGGATGAGCAGTTCTTC. V is TRBV7-2 and J is TRBJ2-1; no reliable D call. The germline V and J ends were trimmed by 1 base and 8 bases, with 12 bases remaining between them. The germline CDR1 and CDR2 sequences are SGHTA and FQGNSA. The CDR3 is 14 amino acids. The full variable domain, its missing parts supplied by reference TRBV7-2 and TRBJ2-1, is GAGVSQSPSNKVTEKGKDVELRCDPISGHTALYWYRQSLGQGLEFLIYFQGNSAPDKSGLPSDRFSAERTGGSVSTLTIQRTQQEDSAVYLCASSLDLVRDEQFFGPGTRLTVL.

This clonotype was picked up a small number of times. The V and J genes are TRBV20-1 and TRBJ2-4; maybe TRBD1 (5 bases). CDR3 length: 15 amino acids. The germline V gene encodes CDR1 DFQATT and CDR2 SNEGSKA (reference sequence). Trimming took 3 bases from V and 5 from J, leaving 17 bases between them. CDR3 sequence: CSARGPREFENIQYF. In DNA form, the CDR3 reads TGCAGTGCTAGGGGCCCCAGGGAATTCGAAAACATTCAGTACTTC.

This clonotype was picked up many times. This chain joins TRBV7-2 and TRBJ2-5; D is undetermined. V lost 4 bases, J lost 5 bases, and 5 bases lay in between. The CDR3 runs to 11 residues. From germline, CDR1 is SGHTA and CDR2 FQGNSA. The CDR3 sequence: CASSYRETQYF. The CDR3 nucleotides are TGTGCCAGCAGCTATCGGGAGACCCAGTACTTC.

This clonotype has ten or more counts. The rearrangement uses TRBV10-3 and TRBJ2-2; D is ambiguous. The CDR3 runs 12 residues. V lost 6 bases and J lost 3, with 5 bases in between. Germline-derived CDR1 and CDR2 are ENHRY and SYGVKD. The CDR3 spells CAISRDTGELFF. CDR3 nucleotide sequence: TGTGCCATCAGCCGGGACACCGGGGAGCTGTTTTTT.

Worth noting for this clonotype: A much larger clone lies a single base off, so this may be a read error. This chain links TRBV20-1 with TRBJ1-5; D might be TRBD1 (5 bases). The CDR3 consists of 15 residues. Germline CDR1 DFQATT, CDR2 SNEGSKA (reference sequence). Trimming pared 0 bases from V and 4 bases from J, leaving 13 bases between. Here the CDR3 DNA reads TGCAGTGCTAGAGACAGGCGGACACGGAATCAGCCCCAGCATTTT. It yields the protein CSARDRRTRNQPQHF.

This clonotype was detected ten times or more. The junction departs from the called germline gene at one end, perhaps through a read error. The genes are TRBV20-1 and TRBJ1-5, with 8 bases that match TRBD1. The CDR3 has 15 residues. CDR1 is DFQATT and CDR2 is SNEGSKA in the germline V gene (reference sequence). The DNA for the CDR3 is TGCAGTGCTAGAGCCCACGCAGGGGGCAGGGAGCCCCAGAATTTT. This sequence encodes CSARAHAGGREPQNF.

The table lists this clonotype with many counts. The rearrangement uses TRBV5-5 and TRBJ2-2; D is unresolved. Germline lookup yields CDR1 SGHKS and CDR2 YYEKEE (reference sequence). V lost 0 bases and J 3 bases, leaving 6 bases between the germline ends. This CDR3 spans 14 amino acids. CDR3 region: CASSLGPDTGELFF. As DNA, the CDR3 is TGTGCCAGCAGCTTGGGCCCGGACACCGGGGAGCTGTTTTTT.